This T cell receptor (beta chain) came from a study of blood T cell repertoires in COVID-19. V gave up 3 bases and J gave up 5 bases; unmatched junction bases: 7. The CDR3 contains 16 residues. The germline CDR1 and CDR2 sequences are MGHRA and YSYEKL. Profiling relied on immunoSEQ multiplex PCR, and the TCRdb table lists in-frame clones only, not all of them. The sample has 150,000 or so clones, about 84% seen once. The V gene is TRBV4-1, the J gene TRBJ1-4; 9 nucleotides match TRBD1. Sequencing used PBMCs or T cells enriched from blood (not recorded which). The receptor's source is a man aged 40-50 years who had recovered from COVID-19. CDR3 DNA: TGCGCCAGCAGCCAGGCCGTCGGGACAGGGAATGAAAAACTGTTTTTT. Protein: CASSQAVGTGNEKLFF.